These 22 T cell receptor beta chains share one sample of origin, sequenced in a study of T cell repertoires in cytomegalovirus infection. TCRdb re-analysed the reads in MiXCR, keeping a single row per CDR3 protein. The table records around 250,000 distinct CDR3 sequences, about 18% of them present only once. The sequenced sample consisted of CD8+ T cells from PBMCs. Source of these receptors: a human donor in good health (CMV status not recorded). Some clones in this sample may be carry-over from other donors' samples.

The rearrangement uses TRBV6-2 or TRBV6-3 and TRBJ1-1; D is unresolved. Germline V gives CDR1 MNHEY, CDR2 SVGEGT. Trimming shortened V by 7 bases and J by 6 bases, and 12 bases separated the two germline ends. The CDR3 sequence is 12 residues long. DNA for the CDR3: TGTGCCAGCATGCCCCATAGAGCTGAAGCTTTCTTT. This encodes CASMPHRAEAFF.

CDR3 nucleotide sequence: TGCAGCGTACGACGACTAGCGGGGGGGCCTTTGTGGACAGATACGCAGTATTTT. Encoded protein: CSVRRLAGGPLWTDTQYF. The V gene is TRBV29-1, the J gene TRBJ2-3; 14 nucleotides line up with TRBD2. The V segment lost 6 bases and the J segment 3 bases; nucleotides outside the gene matches: 14. This CDR3 is built from 18 residues. Germline V gene data show CDR1 as SQVTM and CDR2 as ANQGSEA.

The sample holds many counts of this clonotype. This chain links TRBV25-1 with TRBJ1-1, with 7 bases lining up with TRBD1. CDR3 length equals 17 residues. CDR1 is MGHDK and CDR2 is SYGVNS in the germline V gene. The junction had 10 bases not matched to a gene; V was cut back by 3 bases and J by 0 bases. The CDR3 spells CASSESARGRLNTEAFF. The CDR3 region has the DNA TGTGCCAGCAGTGAGTCGGCTAGGGGGCGGTTGAACACTGAAGCTTTCTTT.

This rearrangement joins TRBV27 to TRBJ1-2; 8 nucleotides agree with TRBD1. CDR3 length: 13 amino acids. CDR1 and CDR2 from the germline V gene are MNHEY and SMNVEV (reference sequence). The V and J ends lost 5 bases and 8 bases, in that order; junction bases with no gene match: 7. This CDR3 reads CASSPDREKGYTF. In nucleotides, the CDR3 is TGTGCCAGCAGTCCGGACAGGGAGAAAGGCTACACCTTC.

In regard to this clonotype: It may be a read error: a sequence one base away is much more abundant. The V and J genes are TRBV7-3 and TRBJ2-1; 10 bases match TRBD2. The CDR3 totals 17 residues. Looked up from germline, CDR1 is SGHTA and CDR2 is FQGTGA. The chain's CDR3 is CPSSLYDSGGSYNEQFF. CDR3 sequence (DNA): TGTCCCAGCAGCTTGTACGATAGCGGGGGGTCCTACAATGAGCAGTTCTTC.

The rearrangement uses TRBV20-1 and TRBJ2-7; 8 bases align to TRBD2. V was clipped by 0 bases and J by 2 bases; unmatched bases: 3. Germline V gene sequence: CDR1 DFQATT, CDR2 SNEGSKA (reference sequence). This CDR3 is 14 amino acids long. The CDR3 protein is CSARDRGGTYEQYF. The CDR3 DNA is TGCAGTGCTAGAGATCGGGGGGGGACCTACGAGCAGTACTTC.

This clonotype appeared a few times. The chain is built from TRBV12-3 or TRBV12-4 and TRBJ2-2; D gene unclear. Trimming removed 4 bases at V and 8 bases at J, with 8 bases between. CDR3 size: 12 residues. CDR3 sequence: CASSSSRGELFF. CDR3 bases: TGTGCCAGCAGTTCCTCTAGAGGGGAGCTGTTTTTT.

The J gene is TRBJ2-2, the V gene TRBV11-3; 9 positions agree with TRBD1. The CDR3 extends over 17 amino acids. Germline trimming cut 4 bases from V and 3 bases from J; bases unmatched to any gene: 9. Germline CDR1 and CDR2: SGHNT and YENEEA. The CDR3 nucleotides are TGTGCCAGCAGCTCACTCTGGACAGGGGAAGACACCGGGGAGCTGTTTTTT. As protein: CASSSLWTGEDTGELFF.

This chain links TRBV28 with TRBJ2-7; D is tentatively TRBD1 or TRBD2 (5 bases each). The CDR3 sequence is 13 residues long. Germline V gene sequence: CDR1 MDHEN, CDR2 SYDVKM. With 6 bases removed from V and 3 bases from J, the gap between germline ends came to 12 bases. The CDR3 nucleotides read TGTGCCAGCAGACCCGGGACCGACTACGAGCAGTACTTC. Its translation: CASRPGTDYEQYF.

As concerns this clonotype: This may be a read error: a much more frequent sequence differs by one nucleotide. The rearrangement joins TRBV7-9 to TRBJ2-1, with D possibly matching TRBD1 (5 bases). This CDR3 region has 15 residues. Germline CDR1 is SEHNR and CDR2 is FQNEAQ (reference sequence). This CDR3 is CASSDSSSSYIEQFF. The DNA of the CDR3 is TGTGCCAGCAGCGACAGCTCCAGCTCCTACATTGAGCAGTTCTTC.

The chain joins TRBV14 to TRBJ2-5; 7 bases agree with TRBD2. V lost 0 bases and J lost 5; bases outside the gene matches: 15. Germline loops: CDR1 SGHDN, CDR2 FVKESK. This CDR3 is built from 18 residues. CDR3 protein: CASSQDPSSGPRRETQYF. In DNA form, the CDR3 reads TGTGCCAGCAGCCAAGATCCGTCTAGCGGCCCACGTCGGGAGACCCAGTACTTC.

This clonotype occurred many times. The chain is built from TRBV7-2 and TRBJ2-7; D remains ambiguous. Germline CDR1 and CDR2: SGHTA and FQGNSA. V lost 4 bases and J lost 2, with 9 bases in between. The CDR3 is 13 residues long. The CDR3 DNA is TGTGCCAGCAGCTCATCAGTTACCTACGAGCAGTACTTC. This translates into CASSSSVTYEQYF.

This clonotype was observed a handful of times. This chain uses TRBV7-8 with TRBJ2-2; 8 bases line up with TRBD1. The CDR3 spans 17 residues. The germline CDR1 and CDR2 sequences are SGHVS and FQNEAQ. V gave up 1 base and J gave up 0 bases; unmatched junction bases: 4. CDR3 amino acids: CASSLVPGQANTGELFF. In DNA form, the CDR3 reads TGTGCCAGCAGCTTAGTCCCGGGACAGGCGAACACCGGGGAGCTGTTTTTT.

The CDR3: CASSADRGNGYTF. CDR3 sequence (DNA): TGTGCCAGCAGCGCAGACAGGGGAAATGGCTACACCTTC. This chain joins TRBV7-9 and TRBJ1-2; 8 nucleotides match TRBD1. Germline loops: CDR1 SEHNR, CDR2 FQNEAQ (reference sequence). Losses at the gene ends were 5 bases for V and 6 bases for J; bases not matched to a gene: 5. The CDR3 sequence is 13 residues long.

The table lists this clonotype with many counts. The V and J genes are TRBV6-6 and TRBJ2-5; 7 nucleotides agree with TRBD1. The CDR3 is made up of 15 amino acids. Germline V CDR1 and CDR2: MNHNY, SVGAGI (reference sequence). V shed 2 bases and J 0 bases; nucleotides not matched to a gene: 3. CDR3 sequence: CASSYIGQDQETQYF. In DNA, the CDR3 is TGTGCCAGCAGTTACATCGGACAGGACCAAGAGACCCAGTACTTC.

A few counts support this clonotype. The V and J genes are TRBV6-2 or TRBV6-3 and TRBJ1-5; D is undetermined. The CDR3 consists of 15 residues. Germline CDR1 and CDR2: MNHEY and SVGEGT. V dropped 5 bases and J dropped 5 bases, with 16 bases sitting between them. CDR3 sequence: CASSLISGVDQPQHF. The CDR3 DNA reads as TGTGCCAGCAGTCTTATTTCCGGGGTCGATCAGCCCCAGCATTTT.

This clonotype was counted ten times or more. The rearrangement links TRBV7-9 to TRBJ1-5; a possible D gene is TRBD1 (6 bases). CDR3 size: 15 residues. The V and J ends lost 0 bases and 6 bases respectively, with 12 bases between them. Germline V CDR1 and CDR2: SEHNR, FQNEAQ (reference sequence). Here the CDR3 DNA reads TGTGCCAGCAGCTTAGCAGGGGGATTCGGTCAGCCCCAGCATTTT. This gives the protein CASSLAGGFGQPQHF.

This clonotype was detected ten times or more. The CDR3 DNA follows: TGCAGCGTTGATATGAGCGGGGGGGCGTGGGAGACCCAGTACTTC. Translated, it gives CSVDMSGGAWETQYF. This chain connects TRBV29-1 to TRBJ2-5, with 10 nucleotides matching TRBD2. The CDR3 spans 15 residues. Germline CDR1 reads SQVTM; CDR2 reads ANQGSEA. After removal of 3 bases from V and 5 bases from J, the junction contained 9 bases not matched to a gene.

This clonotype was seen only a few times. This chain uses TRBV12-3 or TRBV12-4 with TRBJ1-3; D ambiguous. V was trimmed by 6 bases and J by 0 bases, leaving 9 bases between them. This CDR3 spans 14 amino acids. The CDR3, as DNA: TGTGCCAGCAGCCCACTAAGCTCTGGAAACACCATATATTTT. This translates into CASSPLSSGNTIYF.

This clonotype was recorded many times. This CDR3 reads CASSPGGQILNEKLFF. In DNA form, the CDR3 reads TGTGCCAGCTCACCAGGGGGACAGATACTTAATGAAAAACTGTTTTTT. The V gene is TRBV18, the J gene TRBJ1-4, with 7 positions matching TRBD1. Germline CDR1 KGHSH, CDR2 LQKENI. J gave up 4 bases and V 2 bases, and 7 bases lay outside the gene matches. The length of the CDR3 is 16 residues.

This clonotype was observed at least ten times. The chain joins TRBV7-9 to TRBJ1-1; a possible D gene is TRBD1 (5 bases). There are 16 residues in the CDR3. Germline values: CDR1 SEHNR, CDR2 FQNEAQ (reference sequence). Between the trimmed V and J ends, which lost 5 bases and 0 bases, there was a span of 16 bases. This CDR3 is CASSDRRDALNTEAFF. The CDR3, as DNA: TGTGCCAGCAGCGATCGCCGGGACGCGCTGAACACTGAAGCTTTCTTT.

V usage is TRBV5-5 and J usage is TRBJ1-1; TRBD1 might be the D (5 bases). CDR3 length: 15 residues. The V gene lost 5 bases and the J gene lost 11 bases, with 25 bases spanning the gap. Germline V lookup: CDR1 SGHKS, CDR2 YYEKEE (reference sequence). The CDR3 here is CASSDFTGAGREAFF. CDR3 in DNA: TGTGCCAGCAGTGACTTCACAGGTGCAGGGAGAGAGGCTTTCTTT.